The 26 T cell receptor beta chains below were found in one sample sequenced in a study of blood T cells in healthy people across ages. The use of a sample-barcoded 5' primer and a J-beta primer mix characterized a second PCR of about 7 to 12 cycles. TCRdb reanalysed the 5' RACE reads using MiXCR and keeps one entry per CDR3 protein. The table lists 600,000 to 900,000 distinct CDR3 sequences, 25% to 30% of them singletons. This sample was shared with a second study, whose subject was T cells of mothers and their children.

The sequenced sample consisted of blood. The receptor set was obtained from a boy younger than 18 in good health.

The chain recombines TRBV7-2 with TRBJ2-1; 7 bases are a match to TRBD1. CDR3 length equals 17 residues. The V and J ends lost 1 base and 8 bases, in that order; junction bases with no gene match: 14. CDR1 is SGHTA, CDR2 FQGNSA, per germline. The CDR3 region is CASSLVMTGRVWDEQFF. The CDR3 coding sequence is TGTGCCAGCAGCTTAGTCATGACAGGGCGGGTTTGGGATGAGCAGTTCTTC.

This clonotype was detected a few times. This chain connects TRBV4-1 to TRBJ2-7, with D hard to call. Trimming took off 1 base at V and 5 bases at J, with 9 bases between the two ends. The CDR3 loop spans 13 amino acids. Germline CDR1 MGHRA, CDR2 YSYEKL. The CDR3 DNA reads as TGCGCCAGCAGCCAAGGCCCATCGGACGAGCAGTACTTC. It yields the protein CASSQGPSDEQYF.

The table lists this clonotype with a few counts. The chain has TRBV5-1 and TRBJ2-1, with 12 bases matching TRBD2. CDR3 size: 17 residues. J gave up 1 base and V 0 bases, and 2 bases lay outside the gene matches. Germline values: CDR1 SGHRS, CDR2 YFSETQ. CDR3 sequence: CASSLDGTSGSYNEQFF. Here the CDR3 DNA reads TGCGCCAGCAGCTTGGACGGGACTAGCGGGTCCTACAATGAGCAGTTCTTC. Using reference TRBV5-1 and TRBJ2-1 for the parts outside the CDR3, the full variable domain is KAGVTQTPRYLIKTRGQQVTLSCSPISGHRSVSWYQQTPGQGLQFLFEYFSETQRNKGNFPGRFSGRQFSNSRSEMNVSTLELGDSALYLCASSLDGTSGSYNEQFFGPGTRLTVL.

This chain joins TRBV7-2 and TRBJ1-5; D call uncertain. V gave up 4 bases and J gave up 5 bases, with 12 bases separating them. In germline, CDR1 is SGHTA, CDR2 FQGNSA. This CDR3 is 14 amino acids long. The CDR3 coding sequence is TGTGCCAGCAGCTGGACCTTCGGGGATCAGCCCCAGCATTTT. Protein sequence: CASSWTFGDQPQHF.

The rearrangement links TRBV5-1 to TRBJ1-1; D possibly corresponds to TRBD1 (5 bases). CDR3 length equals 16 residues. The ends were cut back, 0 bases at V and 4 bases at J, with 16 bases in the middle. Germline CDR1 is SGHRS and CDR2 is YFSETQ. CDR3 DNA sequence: TGCGCCAGCAGCTTGGGGGGCTTGGGGGATGGCACTGAAGCTTTCTTT. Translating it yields CASSLGGLGDGTEAFF.

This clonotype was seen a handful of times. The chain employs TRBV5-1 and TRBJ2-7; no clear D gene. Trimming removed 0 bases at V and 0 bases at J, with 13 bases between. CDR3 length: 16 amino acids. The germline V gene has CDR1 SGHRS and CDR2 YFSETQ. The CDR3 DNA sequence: TGCGCCAGCAGCTTGGAGAGGTTCTCTAGCTCCTACGAGCAGTACTTC. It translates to CASSLERFSSSYEQYF.

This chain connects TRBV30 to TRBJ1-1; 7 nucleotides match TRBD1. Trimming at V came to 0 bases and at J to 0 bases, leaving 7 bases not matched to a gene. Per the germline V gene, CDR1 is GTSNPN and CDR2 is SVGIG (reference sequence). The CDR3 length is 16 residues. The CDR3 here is CAWSVGGTVMNTEAFF. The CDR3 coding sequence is TGTGCCTGGAGTGTAGGGGGGACAGTCATGAACACTGAAGCTTTCTTT.

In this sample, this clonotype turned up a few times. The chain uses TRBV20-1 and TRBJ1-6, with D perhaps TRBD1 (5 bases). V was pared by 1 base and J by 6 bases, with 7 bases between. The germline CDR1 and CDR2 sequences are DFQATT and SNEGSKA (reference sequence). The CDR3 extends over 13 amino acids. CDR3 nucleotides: TGCAGTGCTAGAGGGACACCTAATTCACCCCTCCACTTT. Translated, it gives CSARGTPNSPLHF.

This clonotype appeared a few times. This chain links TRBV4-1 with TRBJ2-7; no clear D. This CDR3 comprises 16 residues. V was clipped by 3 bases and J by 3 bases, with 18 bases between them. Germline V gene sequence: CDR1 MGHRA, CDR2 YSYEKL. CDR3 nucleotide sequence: TGCGCCAGCAGCCAGCGAGAGGAACAGCTTAACTACGAGCAGTACTTC. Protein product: CASSQREEQLNYEQYF.

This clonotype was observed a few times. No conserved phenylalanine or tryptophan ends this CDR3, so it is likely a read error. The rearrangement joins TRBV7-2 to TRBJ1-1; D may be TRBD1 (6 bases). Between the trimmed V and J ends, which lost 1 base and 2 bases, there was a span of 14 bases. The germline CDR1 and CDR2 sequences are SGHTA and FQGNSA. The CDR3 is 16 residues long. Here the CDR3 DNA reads TGTGCCAGCAGCTTAGATCCCACAGGGACTAACACTGAAGCTTTCTCT. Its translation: CASSLDPTGTNTEAFS.

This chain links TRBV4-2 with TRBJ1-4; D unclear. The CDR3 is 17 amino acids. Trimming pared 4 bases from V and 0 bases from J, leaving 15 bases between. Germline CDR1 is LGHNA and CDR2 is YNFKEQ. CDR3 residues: CASSRVEGFATNEKLFF. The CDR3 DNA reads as TGTGCCAGCAGCCGCGTAGAAGGGTTTGCAACTAATGAAAAACTGTTTTTT.

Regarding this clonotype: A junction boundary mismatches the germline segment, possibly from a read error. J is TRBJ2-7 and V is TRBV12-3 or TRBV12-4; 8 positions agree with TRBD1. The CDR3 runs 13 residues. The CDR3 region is CASKDRAHYDQYF. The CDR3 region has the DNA TGTGCCAGCAAGGACAGGGCTCACTACGATCAGTACTTC.

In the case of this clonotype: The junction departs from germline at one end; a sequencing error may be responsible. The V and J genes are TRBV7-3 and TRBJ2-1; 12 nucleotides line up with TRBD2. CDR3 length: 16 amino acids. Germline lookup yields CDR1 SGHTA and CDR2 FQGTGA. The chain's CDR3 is CVSSSLAGGMSNEQFF. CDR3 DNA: TGTGTCAGCAGCTCACTAGCGGGGGGCATGTCTAATGAGCAGTTCTTC.

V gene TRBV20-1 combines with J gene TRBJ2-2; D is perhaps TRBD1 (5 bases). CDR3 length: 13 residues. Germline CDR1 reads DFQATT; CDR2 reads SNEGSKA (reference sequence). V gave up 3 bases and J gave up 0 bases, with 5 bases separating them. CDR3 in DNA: TGCAGTGCTAGGACAGCGAACACCGGGGAGCTGTTTTTT. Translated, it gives CSARTANTGELFF.

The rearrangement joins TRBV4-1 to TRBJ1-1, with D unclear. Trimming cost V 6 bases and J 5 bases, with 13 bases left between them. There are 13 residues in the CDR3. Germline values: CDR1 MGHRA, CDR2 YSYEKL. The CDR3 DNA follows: TGCGCCAGCAGAGGTCCGGGTAGAACTGAAGCTTTCTTT. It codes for CASRGPGRTEAFF.

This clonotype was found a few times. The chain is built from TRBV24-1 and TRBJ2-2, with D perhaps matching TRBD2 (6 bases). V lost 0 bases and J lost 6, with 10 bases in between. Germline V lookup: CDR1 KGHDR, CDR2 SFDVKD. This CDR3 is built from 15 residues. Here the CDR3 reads CATSDLQGTAGELFF. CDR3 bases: TGTGCCACCAGTGATTTGCAAGGGACTGCCGGGGAGCTGTTTTTT.

The CDR3 loop reads CASSVVSSNGELFF. Here the CDR3 DNA reads TGTGCCAGCAGCGTAGTCAGCTCCAACGGGGAGCTGTTTTTT. This chain joins TRBV9 and TRBJ2-2; no clear D. V lost 0 bases to trimming and J lost 7 bases, with 10 bases between them. The CDR3 consists of 14 residues. Germline CDR1 reads SGDLS; CDR2 reads YYNGEE.

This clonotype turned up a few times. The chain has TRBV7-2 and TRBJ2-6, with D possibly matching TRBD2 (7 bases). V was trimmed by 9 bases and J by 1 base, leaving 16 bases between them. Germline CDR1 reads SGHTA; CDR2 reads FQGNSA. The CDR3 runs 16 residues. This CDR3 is CARKGGTPSGANVLTF. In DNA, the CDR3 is TGTGCCAGGAAGGGGGGGACACCATCTGGGGCCAACGTCCTGACTTTC. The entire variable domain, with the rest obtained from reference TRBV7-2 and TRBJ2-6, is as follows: GAGVSQSPSNKVTEKGKDVELRCDPISGHTALYWYRQSLGQGLEFLIYFQGNSAPDKSGLPSDRFSAERTGGSVSTLTIQRTQQEDSAVYLCARKGGTPSGANVLTFGAGSRLTVL.

CDR3 loop: CSVGDTGVRPQHF. The CDR3 region has the DNA TGCAGCGTTGGGGACACTGGGGTACGACCCCAGCATTTT. J is TRBJ1-5 and V is TRBV29-1; D is perhaps TRBD1 (6 bases). The length of the CDR3 is 13 residues. Germline assignment: CDR1 SQVTM and CDR2 ANQGSEA. Trimming stripped 4 bases from V and 10 bases from J, with 17 bases between.

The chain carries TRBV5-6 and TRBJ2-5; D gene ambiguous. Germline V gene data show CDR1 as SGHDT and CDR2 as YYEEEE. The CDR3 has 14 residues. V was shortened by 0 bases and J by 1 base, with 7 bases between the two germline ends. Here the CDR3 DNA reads TGTGCCAGCAGCTTGGCCTCATTCCAAGAGACCCAGTACTTC. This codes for CASSLASFQETQYF.

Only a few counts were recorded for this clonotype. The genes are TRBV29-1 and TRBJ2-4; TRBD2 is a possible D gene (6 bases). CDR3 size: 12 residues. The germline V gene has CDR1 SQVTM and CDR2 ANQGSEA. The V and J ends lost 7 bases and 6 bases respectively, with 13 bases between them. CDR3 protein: CSARTGVNIQYF. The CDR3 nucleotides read TGCAGCGCAAGGACGGGGGTAAACATTCAGTACTTC.

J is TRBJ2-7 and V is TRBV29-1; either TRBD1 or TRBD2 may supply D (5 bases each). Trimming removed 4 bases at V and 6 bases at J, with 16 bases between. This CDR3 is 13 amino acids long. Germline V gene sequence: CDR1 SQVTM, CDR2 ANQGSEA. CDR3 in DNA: TGCAGCGTTGTATATATGGGGGTTGGCGAGCAGTACTTC. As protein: CSVVYMGVGEQYF.

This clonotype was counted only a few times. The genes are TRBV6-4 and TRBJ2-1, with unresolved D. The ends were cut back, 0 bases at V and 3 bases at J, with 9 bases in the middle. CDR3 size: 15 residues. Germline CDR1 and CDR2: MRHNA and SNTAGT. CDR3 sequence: CASSDSTNFYNEQFF. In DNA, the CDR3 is TGTGCCAGCAGTGACTCGACGAATTTCTACAATGAGCAGTTCTTC.

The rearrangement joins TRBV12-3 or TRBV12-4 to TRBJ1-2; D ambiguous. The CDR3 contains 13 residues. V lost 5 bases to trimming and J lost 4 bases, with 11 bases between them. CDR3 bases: TGTGCCAGCAGTGCGGACCGGAGCTATGGCTACACCTTC. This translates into CASSADRSYGYTF.

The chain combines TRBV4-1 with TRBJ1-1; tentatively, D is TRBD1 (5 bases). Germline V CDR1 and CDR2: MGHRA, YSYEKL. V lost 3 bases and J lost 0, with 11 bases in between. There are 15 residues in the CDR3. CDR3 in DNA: TGCGCCAGCAGCCACCCCCAGGGAATGAACACTGAAGCTTTCTTT. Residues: CASSHPQGMNTEAFF.

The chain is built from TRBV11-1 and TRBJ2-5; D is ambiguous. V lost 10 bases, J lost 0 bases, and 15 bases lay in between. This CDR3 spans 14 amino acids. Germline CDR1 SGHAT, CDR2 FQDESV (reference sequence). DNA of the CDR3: TGTGCCACCTACCGGAACCGCGACCAAGAGACCCAGTACTTC. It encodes CATYRNRDQETQYF.